The clone carrying this T cell receptor (beta chain) was observed at least ten times. Production of TCR cDNA was by 5'RACE template switching, which also added a universal primer site and UMIs. MiXCR, run by TCRdb on the 5' RACE reads, gives a single entry per CDR3 protein. Of over 4,000 distinct CDR3 sequences in the sample, 3% to 4.5% were seen once. The data belong to a study of T cells after yellow fever vaccination. Study-wide findings and caveats: Among primary-vaccination clones, most reappeared after the booster, at almost 98% for CD4 and roughly 88% for CD8. Clonotypes appearing in both CD4 and CD8 compartments existed, and their share was small.

CDR3 length: 13 residues. CDR1 SGHAT and CDR2 FQNNGV come from the germline V gene. Trimming shortened V by 3 bases and J by 4 bases, and 8 bases separated the two germline ends. The receptor was isolated from a man younger than 40 who received the YFV17D yellow fever vaccine. The sample was PBMCs, either bulk or a sorted T-cell subset (CD4+, CD8+, memory, or dextramer-sorted; not recorded which), taken 15 days after the yellow fever booster vaccination. The chain joins TRBV11-2 to TRBJ2-3, with D possibly matching TRBD2 (6 bases). Here the CDR3 reads CASSFPGADTQYF. The DNA of the CDR3 is TGTGCCAGCAGCTTTCCGGGGGCAGATACGCAGTATTTT.